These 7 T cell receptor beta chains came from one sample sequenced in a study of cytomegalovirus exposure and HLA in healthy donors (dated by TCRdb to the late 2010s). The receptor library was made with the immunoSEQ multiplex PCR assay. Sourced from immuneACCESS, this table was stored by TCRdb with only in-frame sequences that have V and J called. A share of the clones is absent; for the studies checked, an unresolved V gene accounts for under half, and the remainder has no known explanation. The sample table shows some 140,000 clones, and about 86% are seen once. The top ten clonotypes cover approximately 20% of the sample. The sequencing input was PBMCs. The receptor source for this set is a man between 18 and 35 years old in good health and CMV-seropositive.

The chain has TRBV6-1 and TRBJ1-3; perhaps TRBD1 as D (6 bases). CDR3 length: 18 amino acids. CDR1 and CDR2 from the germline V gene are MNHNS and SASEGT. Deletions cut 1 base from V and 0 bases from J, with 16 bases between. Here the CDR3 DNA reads TGTGCCAGCAGTGAAGTGGGGGCACTAGAGAGCTCTGGAAACACCATATATTTT. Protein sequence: CASSEVGALESSGNTIYF.

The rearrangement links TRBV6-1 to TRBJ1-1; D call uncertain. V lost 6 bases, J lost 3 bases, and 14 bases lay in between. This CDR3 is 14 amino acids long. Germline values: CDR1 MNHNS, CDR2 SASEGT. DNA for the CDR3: TGTGCCAGCAGAAATGCGGGGTCGTACACTGAAGCTTTCTTT. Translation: CASRNAGSYTEAFF.

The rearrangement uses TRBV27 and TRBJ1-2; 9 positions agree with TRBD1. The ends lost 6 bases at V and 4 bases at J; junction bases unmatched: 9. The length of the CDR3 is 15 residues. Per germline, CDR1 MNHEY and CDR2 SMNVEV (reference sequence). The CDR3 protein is CASSSPGTGSYGYTF. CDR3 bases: TGTGCCAGCAGCTCTCCCGGGACAGGGTCCTATGGCTACACCTTC.

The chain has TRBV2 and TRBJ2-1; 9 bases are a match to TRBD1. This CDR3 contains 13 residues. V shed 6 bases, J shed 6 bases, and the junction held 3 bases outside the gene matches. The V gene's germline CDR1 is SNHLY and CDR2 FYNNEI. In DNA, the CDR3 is TGTGCCAGCAGGGACAGGGGAATCAATGAGCAGTTCTTC. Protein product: CASRDRGINEQFF. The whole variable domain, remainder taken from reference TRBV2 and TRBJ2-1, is EPEVTQTPSHQVTQMGQEVILRCVPISNHLYFYWYRQILGQKVEFLVSFYNNEISEKSEIFDDQFSVERPDGSNFTLKIRSTKLEDSAMYFCASRDRGINEQFFGPGTRLTVL.

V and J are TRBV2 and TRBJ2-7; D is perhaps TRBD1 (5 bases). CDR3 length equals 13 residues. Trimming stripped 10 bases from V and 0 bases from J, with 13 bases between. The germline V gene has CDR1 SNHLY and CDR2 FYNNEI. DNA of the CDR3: TGTGCCAAACAGGCAGTGGACTCCTACGAGCAGTACTTC. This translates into CAKQAVDSYEQYF.

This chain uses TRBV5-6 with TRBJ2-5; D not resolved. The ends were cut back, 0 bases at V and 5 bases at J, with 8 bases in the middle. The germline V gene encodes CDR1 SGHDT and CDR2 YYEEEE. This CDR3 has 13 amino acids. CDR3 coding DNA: TGTGCCAGCAGCTTGGGCGCCGCGGAGACCCAGTACTTC. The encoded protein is CASSLGAAETQYF.

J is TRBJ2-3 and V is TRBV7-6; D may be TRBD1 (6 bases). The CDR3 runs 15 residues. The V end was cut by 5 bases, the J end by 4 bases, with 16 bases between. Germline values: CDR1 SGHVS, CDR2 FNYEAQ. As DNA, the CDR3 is TGTGCCAGCAGCGCCCAGGGGTTCTCCCCAGATACGCAGTATTTT. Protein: CASSAQGFSPDTQYF.